What follows are 25 T cell receptor beta chains derived from one specimen sequenced in a study of beta chain features in type 1 diabetes. The investigators reverse transcribed all of the isolated RNA, so they sequenced expressed TCRB transcripts. The data were produced by immunoSEQ multiplex PCR, yet TCRdb's version contains in-frame clones alone and is incomplete. The table records hundreds of thousands of clones, roughly an eighth of them present only once. Material: naive CD4+ T cells from blood. These receptors all stem from a man younger than 35 in good health.

The chain uses TRBV7-9 and TRBJ1-5, with 8 bases identical to TRBD1. The V segment lost 4 bases and the J segment 3 bases; nucleotides outside the gene matches: 11. CDR1 and CDR2 (germline): SEHNR, FQNEAQ (reference sequence). The length of the CDR3 is 17 residues. CDR3 protein: CASSSARTGRDNQPQHF. As DNA, the CDR3 is TGTGCCAGCAGCTCCGCGAGGACAGGGAGAGACAATCAGCCCCAGCATTTT.

In this sample, this clone turned up a few times. The chain carries TRBV5-1 and TRBJ2-5; a weak D match, TRBD1 (6 bases). Germline V lookup: CDR1 SGHRS, CDR2 YFSETQ. Trimming took off 2 bases at V and 1 base at J, with 12 bases between the two ends. The CDR3 sequence is 15 residues long. The CDR3, as DNA: TGCGCCAGCAGCTTCGGGACACTTGGCCAAGAGACCCAGTACTTC. Its translation: CASSFGTLGQETQYF.

The chain links TRBV4-1 to TRBJ1-5; unclear D gene. CDR1 is MGHRA and CDR2 is YSYEKL in the germline V gene. The CDR3 length is 13 residues. V shed 1 base and J shed 2 bases, with 3 bases lying between them. In DNA, the CDR3 is TGCGCCAGCAGCCAAGGAGGCAATCAGCCCCAGCATTTT. Residues: CASSQGGNQPQHF.

In its sample, this clone was seen a few times. The genes are TRBV5-8 and TRBJ2-2, with TRBD1 as a possible D gene (5 bases). V was trimmed by 3 bases and J by 6 bases, leaving 18 bases between them. The CDR3 is 16 amino acids. Germline V CDR1 and CDR2: SGHTS, YDEGEE. The CDR3 region is CASSSTGYGSPGELFF. CDR3 sequence (DNA): TGTGCCAGCAGCTCTACAGGTTACGGTTCCCCCGGGGAGCTGTTTTTT.

The rearrangement uses TRBV7-2 and TRBJ2-7; 7 bases are a match to TRBD2. Germline V gene lookup returns CDR1 SGHTA and CDR2 FQGNSA. CDR3 size: 17 residues. J was trimmed by 7 bases and V by 2 bases; bases with no gene match: 17. In nucleotides, the CDR3 is TGTGCCAGCAGCTTAAGGGGCCAAAGCGGGAACTCAAGGGAGCAGTACTTC. Protein product: CASSLRGQSGNSREQYF.

The chain employs TRBV30 and TRBJ1-3; 7 bases are a match to TRBD1. Germline CDR1 reads GTSNPN; CDR2 reads SVGIG (reference sequence). The CDR3 contains 14 residues. The V gene end was trimmed by 2 bases and the J gene end by 3 bases; junction bases not matched to a gene: 4. The CDR3 protein is CAWSYGTDGNTIYF. The CDR3 region has the DNA TGTGCCTGGAGTTACGGGACAGATGGAAACACCATATATTTT. Drawing the rest from reference TRBV30 and TRBJ1-3, the complete variable domain is SQTIHQWPATLVQPVGSPLSLECTVEGTSNPNLYWYRQAAGRGLQLLFYSVGIGQISSEVPQNLSASRPQDRQFILSSKKLLLSDSGFYLCAWSYGTDGNTIYFGEGSWLTVV.

V is TRBV14 and J is TRBJ2-1; maybe TRBD2 (5 bases). CDR3 size: 17 residues. Germline V gene data show CDR1 as SGHDN and CDR2 as FVKESK. The V end was cut by 0 bases, the J end by 3 bases, with 15 bases between. CDR3 DNA: TGTGCCAGCAGCCAAGAAATTGGACTGAGACTCTACAATGAGCAGTTCTTC. This translates into CASSQEIGLRLYNEQFF.

This clone was counted a few times. This chain uses TRBV2 with TRBJ2-7; 11 bases map to TRBD1. Germline V CDR1 and CDR2: SNHLY, FYNNEI. With V trimmed by 4 bases and J by 12 bases, 11 bases remained unmatched. This CDR3 spans 14 amino acids. The CDR3, as DNA: TGTGCCAGCAGTGCCGGGACAGGGGGACTATACAGGTACTTC. Translated: CASSAGTGGLYRYF.

This clone occurred a few times. This chain uses TRBV29-1 with TRBJ2-5, with 8 bases matching TRBD2. Germline CDR1 is SQVTM and CDR2 is ANQGSEA. Trimming removed 0 bases from V and 11 bases from J; junction bases left unmatched: 8. The CDR3 consists of 13 residues. CDR3 nucleotide sequence: TGCAGCGTTGAAGATTCGGGAGGGGGGGAGCAGTACTTC. Its translation: CSVEDSGGGEQYF.

This clone has just a few counts. This sequence joins TRBV28 and TRBJ2-5; 12 bases are shared with TRBD1. The junction had 9 bases not matched to a gene; V was cut back by 6 bases and J by 7 bases. The CDR3 runs to 15 residues. Per the germline V gene, CDR1 is MDHEN and CDR2 is SYDVKM. The CDR3 coding sequence is TGTGCCAGCAGGGGGACAGGGGGCGTAAATTGGACCCAGTACTTC. Translated: CASRGTGGVNWTQYF.

The chain carries TRBV19 and TRBJ2-7, with 10 bases that match TRBD2. J lost 2 bases, V lost 4 bases, and 5 bases had no gene match. Germline CDR1 is LNHDA and CDR2 is SQIVND (reference sequence). The CDR3 spans 15 residues. The CDR3 bases are TGTGCCAGTAGTAAGGCTAGCGGGAGTACCTACGAGCAGTACTTC. Amino acid sequence: CASSKASGSTYEQYF.

This clone turned up a few times. The rearrangement joins TRBV7-2 to TRBJ1-5; D is possibly TRBD1 (5 bases). CDR1 is SGHTA and CDR2 is FQGNSA in the germline V gene. Trimming cost V 5 bases and J 1 base, with 9 bases left between them. The CDR3 totals 14 residues. CDR3 in amino acids: CASSRGQSNQPQHF. The CDR3 DNA sequence: TGTGCCAGCAGCCGCGGACAAAGCAATCAGCCCCAGCATTTT.

In this sample, this clone turned up a few times. This rearrangement joins TRBV5-1 to TRBJ1-1, with no clear D. Germline CDR1 SGHRS, CDR2 YFSETQ. V lost 0 bases to trimming and J lost 0 bases, with 9 bases between them. The CDR3 is 15 residues long. The CDR3 sequence: CASSLDMSLNTEAFF. CDR3 bases: TGCGCCAGCAGCTTGGATATGAGTTTGAACACTGAAGCTTTCTTT. The variable domain in full, completed from reference TRBV5-1 and TRBJ1-1, reads KAGVTQTPRYLIKTRGQQVTLSCSPISGHRSVSWYQQTPGQGLQFLFEYFSETQRNKGNFPGRFSGRQFSNSRSEMNVSTLELGDSALYLCASSLDMSLNTEAFFGQGTRLTVV.

This chain connects TRBV27 to TRBJ2-7; possible D gene TRBD1, 6 bases. The CDR3 length is 14 residues. The ends were cut back, 2 bases at V and 6 bases at J, with 14 bases in the middle. Germline CDR1 is MNHEY and CDR2 is SMNVEV (reference sequence). CDR3: CASSLDYRVGEQYF. CDR3 sequence (DNA): TGTGCCAGCAGTTTAGACTACAGGGTCGGCGAGCAGTACTTC.

In its sample, this clone was seen once. The chain is built from TRBV5-6 and TRBJ1-2; D not resolved. Germline-derived CDR1 and CDR2 are SGHDT and YYEEEE. The V end was cut by 1 base, the J end by 6 bases, with 22 bases between. The CDR3 is made up of 17 amino acids. CDR3 protein: CASSLKSSVIFGNGYTF. Here the CDR3 DNA reads TGTGCCAGCAGCTTGAAATCGTCAGTAATCTTCGGGAATGGCTACACCTTC.

This clone was counted once. The chain uses TRBV5-6 and TRBJ2-5, with TRBD1 matching over 7 bases. The CDR3 covers 14 residues. Trimming removed 3 bases from V and 5 bases from J; junction bases left unmatched: 7. The germline V gene has CDR1 SGHDT and CDR2 YYEEEE. CDR3 in amino acids: CASSYRQGRETQYF. CDR3 nucleotide sequence: TGTGCCAGCAGCTACCGACAGGGTAGGGAGACCCAGTACTTC.

This chain links TRBV7-8 with TRBJ1-2; the match to TRBD1 covers 7 bases. The V gene's germline CDR1 is SGHVS and CDR2 FQNEAQ. J lost 5 bases, V lost 5 bases, and 14 bases had no gene match. CDR3 length: 16 residues. The CDR3 DNA sequence: TGTGCCAGCAGCGATATCAGGGGGGCGGAACATTATGGCTACACCTTC. Amino acids: CASSDIRGAEHYGYTF.

This clone occurred a few times. This sample also contains other DNA sequences that code for the same CDR3. The chain joins TRBV7-9 to TRBJ1-1; D gene unclear. Germline V gene data show CDR1 as SEHNR and CDR2 as FQNEAQ (reference sequence). This CDR3 comprises 13 residues. V was cut by 3 bases and J by 1 base, with 6 bases left in between. The CDR3 DNA sequence: TGTGCCAGCAGCTTTCAGGAGAACACTGAAGCTTTCTTT. Its translation is CASSFQENTEAFF.

This clone showed up just a few times. The chain has TRBV7-2 and TRBJ1-5; D gene unclear. The CDR3 runs 12 residues. In germline, CDR1 is SGHTA, CDR2 FQGNSA. Deletions cut 5 bases from V and 6 bases from J, with 8 bases between. DNA of the CDR3: TGTGCCAGCAGCCTAGATATTCAGCCCCAGCATTTT. Translated: CASSLDIQPQHF.

The rearrangement joins TRBV6-4 to TRBJ2-6; D is perhaps TRBD1 (5 bases). V lost 4 bases and J lost 4, with 8 bases in between. The CDR3 sequence is 14 residues long. From germline, CDR1 is MRHNA and CDR2 SNTAGT. In nucleotides, the CDR3 is TGTGCCAGCAGTGGTGGGGCGGGGGCCAACGTCCTGACTTTC. Protein product: CASSGGAGANVLTF.

This clone was counted a few times. The chain uses TRBV7-8 and TRBJ1-1; 7 bases map to TRBD1. CDR1 is SGHVS and CDR2 is FQNEAQ in the germline V gene. Trimming cost V 4 bases and J 5 bases; bases outside gene matches: 10. The CDR3 sequence is 15 residues long. The CDR3 sequence: CASSYRTGEGTEAFF. The CDR3 coding sequence is TGTGCCAGCAGCTACAGGACAGGAGAGGGGACTGAAGCTTTCTTT.

This clone is a singleton in its sample. The chain is built from TRBV27 and TRBJ1-1; 7 bases line up with TRBD1. Germline trimming cut 7 bases from V and 0 bases from J; bases unmatched to any gene: 5. The CDR3 sequence is 14 residues long. The germline CDR1 and CDR2 sequences are MNHEY and SMNVEV (reference sequence). CDR3 nucleotides: TGTGCCAGCACTAAACAGGGGCTGAACACTGAAGCTTTCTTT. It yields the protein CASTKQGLNTEAFF.

This clone showed up just a few times. The chain combines TRBV5-1 with TRBJ2-7; a weak D match, TRBD2 (5 bases). Per germline, CDR1 SGHRS and CDR2 YFSETQ. Deletions cut 4 bases from V and 1 base from J, with 9 bases between. This CDR3 region has 13 residues. The DNA of the CDR3 is TGCGCCAGCAGCGTACTAGTTTCCTACGAGCAGTACTTC. This translates into CASSVLVSYEQYF.

This chain links TRBV7-2 with TRBJ2-7; TRBD1 matches 11 bases. The V gene end was trimmed by 1 base and the J gene end by 3 bases; junction bases not matched to a gene: 2. The CDR3 totals 15 residues. The germline V gene has CDR1 SGHTA and CDR2 FQGNSA. CDR3 sequence (DNA): TGTGCCAGCAGCTTAGGGACAGGGGGCATCTACGAGCAGTACTTC. This codes for CASSLGTGGIYEQYF.

This clone has only a few counts. The chain carries TRBV28 and TRBJ2-4, with 7 bases that match TRBD2. V lost 6 bases, J lost 7 bases, and 12 bases stayed unmatched. Germline V gene sequence: CDR1 MDHEN, CDR2 SYDVKM. The CDR3 extends over 15 amino acids. CDR3 nucleotides: TGTGCCAGCAGCCCACGGGGGGTGGGGGACAACATTCAGTACTTC. Translation: CASSPRGVGDNIQYF.